One sample yielded the 17 T cell receptor beta chains listed below, sequenced in a study of monozygotic twins with inflammatory bowel disease. TCRdb re-called the 5' RACE reads; one entry per CDR3 protein, DNA not given. This repertoire includes around 450,000 distinct CDR3 sequences. The sample was blood. Source of these receptors: a human donor with ulcerative colitis or Crohn's disease, or a healthy co-twin of an affected twin (not recorded which).

The chain uses TRBV10-3 and TRBJ1-1. This CDR3 spans 14 amino acids. CDR1 ENHRY and CDR2 SYGVKD come from the germline V gene. The CDR3 reads CAISAGLESTEAFF.

This chain joins TRBV11-2 and TRBJ2-1; the TRBD2 assignment by TCRdb is unverifiable without DNA. From germline, CDR1 is SGHAT and CDR2 FQNNGV. The CDR3 is 13 amino acids. CDR3 protein: CAASQGLISEQFF.

This rearrangement joins TRBV5-1 to TRBJ2-3; TCRdb designates TRBD2, a call that cannot be tested without DNA. Per the germline V gene, CDR1 is SGHRS and CDR2 is YFSETQ. This CDR3 comprises 15 residues. The CDR3 reads CASSLEASGGTTQYF.

The rearrangement uses TRBV28 and TRBJ2-5; without DNA, the TCRdb call of TRBD2 cannot be checked. There are 15 residues in the CDR3. CDR1 MDHEN and CDR2 SYDVKM come from the germline V gene. CDR3: CASSPRERGQETQYF.

This sequence joins TRBV2 and TRBJ2-7; TCRdb selects TRBD1, and the lack of DNA leaves this call unchecked. The CDR3 consists of 15 residues. Looked up from germline, CDR1 is SNHLY and CDR2 is FYNNEI. This CDR3 is CASRYRTGQGDEQYF.

The rearrangement links TRBV2 to TRBJ2-3. CDR3 length equals 13 residues. The germline CDR1 and CDR2 sequences are SNHLY and FYNNEI. The CDR3 loop reads CASSGESTDTQYF.

This chain uses TRBV11-2 with TRBJ2-1; TCRdb proposes TRBD2, but this gene call is untestable without DNA. The CDR3 runs 19 residues. Germline-derived CDR1 and CDR2 are SGHAT and FQNNGV. The CDR3 protein is CASSHRRGLAGVFYNEQFF.

The rearrangement joins TRBV10-3 to TRBJ1-1. This CDR3 spans 15 amino acids. The germline gives CDR1 ENHRY, CDR2 SYGVKD. The CDR3 sequence: CAISEDLGQNTEAFF.

V and J are TRBV5-1 and TRBJ1-2; TCRdb calls TRBD1, which cannot be checked without DNA. The CDR3 totals 14 residues. Germline CDR1 is SGHRS and CDR2 is YFSETQ. CDR3 residues: CASSPQGAGSGYTF.

The chain is built from TRBV7-9 and TRBJ1-3. Germline V lookup: CDR1 SEHNR, CDR2 FQNEAQ (reference sequence). The CDR3 length is 14 residues. This CDR3 is CASSFDGVGNTIYF.

This CDR3 is CASSLSGGAVNEQFF. V and J are TRBV12-3 or TRBV12-4 and TRBJ2-1; TCRdb picks TRBD1, but there is no DNA to check that call. This CDR3 is built from 15 residues.

The rearrangement joins TRBV25-1 to TRBJ1-1; TCRdb picks TRBD1, but there is no DNA to check that call. Germline values: CDR1 MGHDK, CDR2 SYGVNS. There are 12 residues in the CDR3. The CDR3 loop is CASSYYRGEAFF. Full variable domain (missing parts from reference TRBV25-1 and TRBJ1-1): EADIYQTPRYLVIGTGKKITLECSQTMGHDKMYWYQQDPGMELHLIHYSYGVNSTEKGDLSSESTVSRIRTEHFPLTLESARPSHTSQYLCASSYYRGEAFFGQGTRLTVV.

The chain carries TRBV6-1 and TRBJ2-4; lacking DNA, the TRBD1 call made by TCRdb goes unchecked. Looked up from germline, CDR1 is MNHNS and CDR2 is SASEGT. This CDR3 is 16 amino acids long. The CDR3 region is CASSEGGWKTKNIQYF.

CDR3 region: CASSQTQSVTVKETQYF. The V call is TRBV4-1, the J call TRBJ2-5. This CDR3 has 17 amino acids. The germline CDR1 and CDR2 sequences are MGHRA and YSYEKL.

The chain recombines TRBV5-1 with TRBJ1-3; TCRdb indicates TRBD1, and absent DNA this call remains unverified. CDR3 length equals 18 residues. Germline CDR1 is SGHRS and CDR2 is YFSETQ. The CDR3 sequence is CASSPGQGSSASGNTIYF.

V gene TRBV12-3 or TRBV12-4 combines with J gene TRBJ2-1. This CDR3 contains 11 residues. CDR3 protein: CASSWLGEQFF.

This chain connects TRBV5-1 to TRBJ2-3; TCRdb proposes TRBD1, but this gene call is untestable without DNA. The CDR3 sequence is 17 residues long. Germline V lookup: CDR1 SGHRS, CDR2 YFSETQ. Here the CDR3 reads CASSLRAGEASTDTQYF.